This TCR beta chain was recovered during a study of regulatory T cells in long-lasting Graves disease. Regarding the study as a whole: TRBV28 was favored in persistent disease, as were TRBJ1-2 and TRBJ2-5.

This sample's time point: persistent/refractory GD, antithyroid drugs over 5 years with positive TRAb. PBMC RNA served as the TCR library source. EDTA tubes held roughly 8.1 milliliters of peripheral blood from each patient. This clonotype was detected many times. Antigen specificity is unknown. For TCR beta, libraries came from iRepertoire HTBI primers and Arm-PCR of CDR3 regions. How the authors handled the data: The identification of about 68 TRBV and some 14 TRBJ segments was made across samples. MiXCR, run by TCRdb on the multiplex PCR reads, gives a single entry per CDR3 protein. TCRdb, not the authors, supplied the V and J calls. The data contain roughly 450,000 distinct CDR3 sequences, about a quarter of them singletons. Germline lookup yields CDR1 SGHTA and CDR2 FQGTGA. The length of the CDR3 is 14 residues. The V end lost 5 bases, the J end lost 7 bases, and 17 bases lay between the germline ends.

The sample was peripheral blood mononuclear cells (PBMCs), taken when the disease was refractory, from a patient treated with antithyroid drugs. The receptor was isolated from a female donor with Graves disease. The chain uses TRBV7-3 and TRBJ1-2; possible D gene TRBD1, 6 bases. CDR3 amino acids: CASSISGGTGGYTF. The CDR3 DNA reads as TGTGCCAGCAGCATCTCCGGGGGCACTGGTGGCTACACCTTC.